These 27 T cell receptor beta chains share one sample of origin, sequenced in a study of naive and memory T cell subsets (dated by TCRdb to the late 2010s). The method was UMI-ligation and nested PCR. TCRdb lists the instrument as Illumina MiSeq. The beta constant-region primer consisted of an equimolar mixture of two oligonucleotides that together covered TRBC1 and TRBC2. TCRdb itself trimmed the public reads at Q25 with fastp, ran MiXCR and retained productive beta chains. CDR3 protein sequences are deduplicated, and each keeps its most common genes and DNA. For this sample there are 140,000 to 150,000 distinct CDR3 sequences; approximately 17% appear just once. Around 0.14% of the sample is held by the ten biggest clonotypes. Sequencing was carried out using naive CD4+ T cells from blood. In the paper's terms, the cell subset or site label means: naive T cells, CD45RA high CD27+. The receptors originated from a human donor in good health.

This clonotype was seen many times. In DNA form, the CDR3 reads TGTGCCAGCAGCGTCCACCCAGCGGGGGTCACAGATACGCAGTATTTT. It translates to CASSVHPAGVTDTQYF. The chain couples TRBV9 to TRBJ2-3; the match to TRBD2 covers 8 bases. This CDR3 comprises 16 residues. Germline lookup yields CDR1 SGDLS and CDR2 YYNGEE. Trimming took 2 bases from V and 2 from J; bases not matched to a gene: 7.

The V call is TRBV7-2, the J call TRBJ1-6, with a tentative D call TRBD1 (5 bases). Trimming removed 4 bases from V and 10 bases from J, with 14 bases in between. Germline-derived CDR1 and CDR2 are SGHTA and FQGNSA. The CDR3 is 14 amino acids. The CDR3 DNA sequence: TGTGCCAGCAGCTCCTTGAGGGGTTTCTCACCCCTCCACTTT. The encoded protein is CASSSLRGFSPLHF.

The chain recombines TRBV20-1 with TRBJ2-5, with TRBD2 identical over 8 bases. V trimming: 0 bases; J trimming: 2 bases; junction bases outside the gene matches: 5. From germline, CDR1 is DFQATT and CDR2 SNEGSKA (reference sequence). The CDR3 length is 15 residues. The CDR3 loop is CSARENSGAQETQYF. DNA for the CDR3: TGCAGTGCTAGAGAGAATAGCGGGGCACAAGAGACCCAGTACTTC.

The chain couples TRBV10-3 to TRBJ2-6; the D gene is possibly TRBD1 (5 bases). Trimming took 0 bases from V and 2 from J, leaving 11 bases between them. Germline CDR1 and CDR2: ENHRY and SYGVKD. CDR3 length: 17 residues. The CDR3 sequence is CAISESTQGAGANVLTF. DNA for the CDR3: TGTGCCATCAGTGAGTCGACCCAGGGTGCTGGGGCCAACGTCCTGACTTTC.

The chain has TRBV12-3 or TRBV12-4 and TRBJ2-7, with D tentatively TRBD2 (6 bases). CDR3 length equals 14 residues. Trimming shortened V by 3 bases and J by 4 bases, and 13 bases separated the two germline ends. CDR3: CASSFGGGLYEQYF. The CDR3 DNA sequence: TGTGCCAGCAGTTTTGGGGGAGGCCTTTACGAGCAGTACTTC.

This clonotype has only a few counts. The chain links TRBV7-2 to TRBJ2-7; 7 bases map to TRBD1. The germline V gene encodes CDR1 SGHTA and CDR2 FQGNSA. The CDR3 covers 16 residues. J lost 5 bases, V lost 2 bases, and 12 bases had no gene match. CDR3 nucleotides: TGTGCCAGCAGCTTACGGCCCCCTGACAGGGATCACGAGCAGTACTTC. Translated: CASSLRPPDRDHEQYF.

This clonotype was found a few times. The V call is TRBV28, the J call TRBJ2-7; D uncertain. Germline V gene data show CDR1 as MDHEN and CDR2 as SYDVKM. The length of the CDR3 is 11 residues. Trimming took off 5 bases at V and 6 bases at J, with 8 bases between the two ends. CDR3 loop: CASSAITEQYF. The CDR3, as DNA: TGTGCCAGCAGTGCAATCACCGAGCAGTACTTC.

This clonotype was detected only a few times. The V and J genes are TRBV20-1 and TRBJ1-1, with TRBD1 as a possible D gene (5 bases). The germline gives CDR1 DFQATT, CDR2 SNEGSKA (reference sequence). Trimming took 4 bases from V and 1 from J, leaving 7 bases between them. The CDR3 length is 12 residues. The CDR3 reads CSATDRNTEAFF. Written as DNA, the CDR3 is TGCAGTGCTACCGACAGGAACACTGAAGCTTTCTTT.

The chain uses TRBV30 and TRBJ2-1; TRBD2 is a possible D gene (5 bases). CDR3 length equals 13 residues. The V and J ends lost 1 base and 1 base respectively, with 5 bases between them. CDR1 and CDR2 from the germline V gene are GTSNPN and SVGIG (reference sequence). CDR3 sequence reads: CAWSGLSYNEQFF. CDR3 bases: TGTGCCTGGAGTGGACTATCCTACAATGAGCAGTTCTTC. Full variable domain (outside the CDR3, taken from reference TRBV30 and TRBJ2-1): SQTIHQWPATLVQPVGSPLSLECTVEGTSNPNLYWYRQAAGRGLQLLFYSVGIGQISSEVPQNLSASRPQDRQFILSSKKLLLSDSGFYLCAWSGLSYNEQFFGPGTRLTVL.

The V call is TRBV18, the J call TRBJ1-5, with D maybe TRBD1 (6 bases). Per germline, CDR1 KGHSH and CDR2 LQKENI. This CDR3 contains 14 residues. V was cut by 1 base and J by 6 bases, with 10 bases left in between. CDR3 amino acids: CASSPQGGGQPQHF. The CDR3 DNA reads as TGTGCCAGCTCACCACAGGGGGGTGGTCAGCCCCAGCATTTT.

V usage is TRBV23-1 and J usage is TRBJ2-7; possible D gene TRBD2, 6 bases. TRBV23-1 qualifies as an ORF whose function is uncertain. V gave up 2 bases and J gave up 3 bases, with 14 bases separating them. The CDR3 spans 15 residues. Written as DNA, the CDR3 is TGCGCCAGCAGTCAACGGGTAGGAGGGAACTACGAGCAGTACTTC. Protein sequence: CASSQRVGGNYEQYF.

The chain employs TRBV6-6 and TRBJ2-5; D might be TRBD2 (5 bases). The CDR3 is 13 amino acids. Trimming stripped 6 bases from V and 4 bases from J, with 12 bases between. The germline V gene encodes CDR1 MNHNY and CDR2 SVGAGI (reference sequence). Written as DNA, the CDR3 is TGTGCCAGCAGAGAGGGCCGTGGAGAGACCCAGTACTTC. Translating it yields CASREGRGETQYF.

This clonotype has a handful of counts. The genes are TRBV2 and TRBJ2-3; 7 bases match TRBD2. The CDR3 runs 16 residues. Germline values: CDR1 SNHLY, CDR2 FYNNEI. The V and J ends lost 6 bases and 4 bases, in that order; junction bases with no gene match: 13. DNA of the CDR3: TGTGCCAGCAGGGTTGATCGCGGGAGTGTCGCAGATACGCAGTATTTT. Protein sequence: CASRVDRGSVADTQYF.

This chain links TRBV10-3 with TRBJ2-1; D unresolved. The CDR3 extends over 14 amino acids. Trimming shortened V by 3 bases and J by 0 bases, and 6 bases separated the two germline ends. Germline lookup yields CDR1 ENHRY and CDR2 SYGVKD. The CDR3 nucleotides are TGTGCCATCAGTGAAAAGATCTCCTACAATGAGCAGTTCTTC. Translating gives CAISEKISYNEQFF.

This chain connects TRBV29-1 to TRBJ2-1; TRBD2 matches at 7 bases. This CDR3 has 13 residues. Germline assignment: CDR1 SQVTM and CDR2 ANQGSEA. V dropped 7 bases and J dropped 5; count of bases not matched to a gene: 8. In nucleotides, the CDR3 is TGCAGCGATCAGGCTAGCGGCCACAATGAGCAGTTCTTC. Translation gives CSDQASGHNEQFF.

This clonotype has only a few counts. CDR3: CASGFGTSGFNEQFF. CDR3 nucleotides: TGTGCTAGTGGGTTCGGGACTAGCGGTTTCAATGAGCAGTTCTTC. The chain uses TRBV12-5 and TRBJ2-1; 11 nucleotides line up with TRBD2. This CDR3 has 15 residues. CDR1 is LGHNT, CDR2 FRNRAP, per germline. V was pared by 6 bases and J by 6 bases, with 7 bases of the junction left unmatched.

The chain joins TRBV4-1 to TRBJ2-7; 12 nucleotides match TRBD1. CDR1 and CDR2 from the germline V gene are MGHRA and YSYEKL. Trimming at V came to 1 base and at J to 4 bases, leaving 5 bases not matched to a gene. The CDR3 has 16 amino acids. The CDR3 region has the DNA TGCGCCAGCAGCCAAGGAACGGGACAGGGGGCGTACGAGCAGTACTTC. This translates into CASSQGTGQGAYEQYF.

This clonotype was picked up a small number of times. V and J are TRBV11-2 and TRBJ2-1; D uncertain. The V end lost 4 bases, the J end lost 8 bases, and 9 bases lay between the germline ends. Looked up from germline, CDR1 is SGHAT and CDR2 is FQNNGV. The CDR3 spans 12 residues. The CDR3 DNA reads TGTGCCAGCAGCTCCCCTTTCCATGAGCAGTTCTTC. Encoded protein: CASSSPFHEQFF.

This clonotype was detected a few times. The CDR3, as DNA: TGTGCCAGCAGTTTTTCTCTAGCGGGGATAAATGAGCAGTTCTTC. Encoded protein: CASSFSLAGINEQFF. This chain joins TRBV28 and TRBJ2-1; TRBD2 agrees at 9 bases. CDR1 and CDR2 from the germline V gene are MDHEN and SYDVKM. The junction had 7 bases not matched to a gene; V was cut back by 3 bases and J by 7 bases. This CDR3 has 15 residues.

The chain recombines TRBV5-1 with TRBJ2-2; TRBD2 is a possible D gene (6 bases). The V and J ends lost 0 bases and 7 bases respectively, with 16 bases between them. Germline-derived CDR1 and CDR2 are SGHRS and YFSETQ. This CDR3 is built from 16 residues. Here the CDR3 DNA reads TGCGCCAGCAGCTTGGAGGGACTGAAGGGAGGCGGGGAGCTGTTTTTT. Translation gives CASSLEGLKGGGELFF.

This clonotype was detected only a few times. The chain has TRBV11-2 and TRBJ2-3, with D unresolved. Trimming pared 2 bases from V and 4 bases from J, leaving 13 bases between. CDR1 SGHAT and CDR2 FQNNGV come from the germline V gene. The CDR3 has 15 residues. DNA for the CDR3: TGTGCCAGCAGCTTAATGTCGGCGAGCTCAGATACGCAGTATTTT. Its translation: CASSLMSASSDTQYF.

The chain combines TRBV5-4 with TRBJ1-2; the D gene is possibly TRBD1 (6 bases). Deletions cut 0 bases from V and 3 bases from J, with 9 bases between. Germline V gives CDR1 SGHNT, CDR2 YYREEE (reference sequence). This CDR3 contains 14 residues. The DNA of the CDR3 is TGTGCCAGCAGCTTGGCAGGGGAGTACTATGGCTACACCTTC. Translated, it gives CASSLAGEYYGYTF.

This clonotype has ten or more counts. This rearrangement joins TRBV18 to TRBJ2-5; D remains ambiguous. V dropped 0 bases and J dropped 0 bases, with 5 bases sitting between them. The CDR3 totals 14 residues. Germline V lookup: CDR1 KGHSH, CDR2 LQKENI. The CDR3: CASSPPGDQETQYF. Here the CDR3 DNA reads TGTGCCAGCTCACCACCGGGCGACCAAGAGACCCAGTACTTC.

The J gene is TRBJ1-2, the V gene TRBV21-1. TRBV21-1 is labeled a pseudogene. The CDR3 runs 13 residues. CDR3 loop: CASEAGRAYGYTF. DNA for the CDR3: TGTGCCAGCGAGGCAGGCAGGGCCTATGGCTACACCTTC.

The chain carries TRBV5-4 and TRBJ2-1; perhaps TRBD2 as D (5 bases). Germline assignment: CDR1 SGHNT and CDR2 YYREEE (reference sequence). With 7 bases removed from V and 8 bases from J, the gap between germline ends came to 13 bases. This CDR3 contains 12 residues. For the CDR3, the DNA is TGTGCCAGCGGTCCTAGCCGCGATGAGCAGTTCTTC. Amino acid sequence: CASGPSRDEQFF.

This clonotype was detected only once. The rearrangement links TRBV6-5 to TRBJ2-7; a possible D gene is TRBD2 (6 bases). The CDR3 runs to 15 residues. V shed 6 bases and J shed 2 bases, with 17 bases lying between them. Germline lookup yields CDR1 MNHEY and CDR2 SVGAGI. CDR3: CASRRGTPKAYEQYF. The CDR3 DNA sequence: TGTGCCAGCAGGAGAGGGACTCCTAAAGCCTACGAGCAGTACTTC.

V usage is TRBV10-3 and J usage is TRBJ2-1; 15 bases fit TRBD2. The V gene's germline CDR1 is ENHRY and CDR2 SYGVKD. CDR3 size: 19 residues. The V segment lost 4 bases and the J segment 7 bases; nucleotides outside the gene matches: 14. The CDR3 reads CAISVGVGLAGGVGNEQFF. The CDR3, as DNA: TGTGCCATCAGTGTCGGCGTGGGACTAGCGGGAGGCGTTGGTAATGAGCAGTTCTTC.